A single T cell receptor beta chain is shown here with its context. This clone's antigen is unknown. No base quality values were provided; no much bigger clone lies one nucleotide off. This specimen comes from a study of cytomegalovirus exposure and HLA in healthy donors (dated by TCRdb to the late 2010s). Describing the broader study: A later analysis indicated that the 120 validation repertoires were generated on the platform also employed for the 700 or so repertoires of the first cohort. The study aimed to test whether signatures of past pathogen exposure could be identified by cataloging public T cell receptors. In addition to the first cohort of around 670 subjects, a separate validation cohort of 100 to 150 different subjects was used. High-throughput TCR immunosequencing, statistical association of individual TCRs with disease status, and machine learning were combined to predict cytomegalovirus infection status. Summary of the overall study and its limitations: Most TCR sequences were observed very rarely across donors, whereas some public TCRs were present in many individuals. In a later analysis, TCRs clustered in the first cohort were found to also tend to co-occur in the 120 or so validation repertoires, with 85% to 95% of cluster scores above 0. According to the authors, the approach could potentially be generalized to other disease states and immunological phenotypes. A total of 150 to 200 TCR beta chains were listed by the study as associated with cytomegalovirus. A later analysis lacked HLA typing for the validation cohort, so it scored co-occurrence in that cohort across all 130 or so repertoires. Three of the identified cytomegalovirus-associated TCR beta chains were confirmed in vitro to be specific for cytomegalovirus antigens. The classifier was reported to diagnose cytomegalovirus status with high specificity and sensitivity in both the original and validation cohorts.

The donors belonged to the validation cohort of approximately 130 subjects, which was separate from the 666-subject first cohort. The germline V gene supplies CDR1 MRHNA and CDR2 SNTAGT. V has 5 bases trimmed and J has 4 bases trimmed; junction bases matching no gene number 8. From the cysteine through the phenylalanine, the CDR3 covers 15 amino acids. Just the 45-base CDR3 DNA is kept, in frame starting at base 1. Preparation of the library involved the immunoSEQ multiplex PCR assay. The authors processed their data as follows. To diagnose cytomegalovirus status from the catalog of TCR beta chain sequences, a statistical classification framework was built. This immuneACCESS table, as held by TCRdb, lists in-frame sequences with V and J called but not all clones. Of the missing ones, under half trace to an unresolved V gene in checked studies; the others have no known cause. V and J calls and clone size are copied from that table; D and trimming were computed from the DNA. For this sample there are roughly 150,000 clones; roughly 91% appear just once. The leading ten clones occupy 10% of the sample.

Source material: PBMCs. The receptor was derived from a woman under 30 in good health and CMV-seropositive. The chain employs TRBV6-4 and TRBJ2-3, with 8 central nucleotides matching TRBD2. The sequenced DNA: TGTGCCAGCAGTTCGGGGAGCGGGAGCTCAGATACGCAGTATTTT. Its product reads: CASSSGSGSSDTQYF.